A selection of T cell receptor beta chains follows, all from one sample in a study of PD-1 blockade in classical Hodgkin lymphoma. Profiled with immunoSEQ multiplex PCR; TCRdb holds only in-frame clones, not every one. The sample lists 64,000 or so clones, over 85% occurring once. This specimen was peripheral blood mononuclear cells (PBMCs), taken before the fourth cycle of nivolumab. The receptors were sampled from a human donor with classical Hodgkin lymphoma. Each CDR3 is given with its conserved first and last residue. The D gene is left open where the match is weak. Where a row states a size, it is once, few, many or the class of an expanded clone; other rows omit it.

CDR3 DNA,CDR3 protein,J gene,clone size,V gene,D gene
TGTGCCAGCAGCAAGGGGGAGGGCGAGAACTATGGCTACACCTTC,CASSKGEGENYGYTF,TRBJ1-2,NA,TRBV21-1,NA
TGTGCTAGTGGTTCGTCCGCTACAGGAAAAGCTTTCTTT,CASGSSATGKAFF,TRBJ1-1,NA,TRBV12-5,NA
TGCGCCAGCAGCGATAGCGGCAATGAGCAGTTCTTC,CASSDSGNEQFF,TRBJ2-1,NA,TRBV5-1,NA
TGTGCCATCAGTGAGCCAGGGGGCGTCACAGATACGCAGTATTTT,CAISEPGGVTDTQYF,TRBJ2-3,NA,TRBV10-3,TRBD1
TGTGCCAGTAGTCCCACAGGACCCGGAGAGCAGTACTTC,CASSPTGPGEQYF,TRBJ2-7,NA,TRBV19,NA
TGTGCCAGCAGTCGCGATGGGACATACAATCAGCCCCAGCATTTT,CASSRDGTYNQPQHF,TRBJ1-5,NA,TRBV28,NA
TGTGCCAGCAGTAACCAATGGGGTAATGAGCAGTTCTTC,CASSNQWGNEQFF,TRBJ2-1,NA,TRBV6-5,NA
TGTGCCAGCAGCTTAGTGAACACTGAAGCTTTCTTT,CASSLVNTEAFF,TRBJ1-1,once,TRBV7-9,NA
TGTGCCAGCAAAGGGGCTAGCGGGGGGTATCCCTACGAGCAGTACTTC,CASKGASGGYPYEQYF,TRBJ2-7,medium-sized,TRBV2,TRBD2
TGTGCCAGCAGCTTAGCCCTCAGGGAGTACTTC,CASSLALREYF,TRBJ2-5,NA,TRBV11-2,NA
TGTGCCAGCAGCTTAGACAGGAACGCTGGAAACACCATATATTTT,CASSLDRNAGNTIYF,TRBJ1-3,NA,TRBV7-8,NA
TGTGCCAGCAGCTTAGCGAGGGGGCGGTCCTACGAGCAGTACTTC,CASSLARGRSYEQYF,TRBJ2-7,NA,TRBV7-6,TRBD1
TGTGCCTGGAGTGTAATCCAGGGAGGCACTGAAGCTTTCTTT,CAWSVIQGGTEAFF,TRBJ1-1,NA,TRBV30,NA
TGTGCCAGCAGTGACCAAATGGGGAGCCCCTGGTCCCAGTACTTC,CASSDQMGSPWSQYF,TRBJ2-5,NA,TRBV2,NA
TGTGCCAGCAGTTTTGGGGCAGTCTCCTACAATGAGCAGTTCTTC,CASSFGAVSYNEQFF,TRBJ2-1,NA,TRBV28,NA
TGTGCCAGCAGTGCCGACAGGGGAGAAAAACTGTTTTTT,CASSADRGEKLFF,TRBJ1-4,NA,TRBV6-1,TRBD1
TGTGCCAGCAACGCAGGGCCGAACACTGAAGCTTTCTTT,CASNAGPNTEAFF,TRBJ1-1,NA,TRBV6-1,NA
TGTGCCAGCAGCTTAGTGTCAGGGGAGTTCACTGAAGCTTTCTTT,CASSLVSGEFTEAFF,TRBJ1-1,NA,TRBV7-6,NA
TGTGCCAGCAGCAGTGGGACTCTTGTTGGAGAGGAAAACATTCAGTACTTC,CASSSGTLVGEENIQYF,TRBJ2-4,NA,TRBV5-4,NA
TGTGCCAGCAGGGAGAACACTGAAGCTTTCTTT,CASRENTEAFF,TRBJ1-1,NA,TRBV6-6,NA
TGTGCCAGCAGCTTAGTTTGGTACAGGGAGGCGGCCCGTGACGAGGAAAAACTGTTTTTT,CASSLVWYREAARDEEKLFF,TRBJ1-4,NA,TRBV7-8,NA
TGTGCCAGCAGCCGCCCCCCCGGGACTAGCGGGCGATCCTACGAGCAGTACTTC,CASSRPPGTSGRSYEQYF,TRBJ2-7,NA,TRBV27,TRBD2
TGTGCCAGCTCACCTGCGGGGGCCTCGAGCTCCTACAATGAGCAGTTCTTC,CASSPAGASSSYNEQFF,TRBJ2-1,NA,TRBV18,NA
TGTGCCAGCAGCCACCGACTGGCCTCCTACGAGCAGTACTTC,CASSHRLASYEQYF,TRBJ2-7,NA,TRBV28,NA
TGTGCCAGCAGTGATGTGGCTGGGGCCAACGTCCTGACTTTC,CASSDVAGANVLTF,TRBJ2-6,NA,TRBV2,NA
TGCAGCGTTGAAGGAGTGGGCTACACCTTC,CSVEGVGYTF,TRBJ1-2,NA,TRBV29-1,NA
TGTGCCATCAGTGACATGAACACAGGGGCTCCTCCAGATACGCAGTATTTT,CAISDMNTGAPPDTQYF,TRBJ2-3,NA,TRBV10-3,TRBD1
TGTGCCAGCAGTGAATCTGGGGGTTCCTATGGCTACACCTTC,CASSESGGSYGYTF,TRBJ1-2,once,TRBV2,NA
TGTGCCAGCTCACCAGGGCGACAGCATTCGAACACCGGGGAGCTGTTTTTT,CASSPGRQHSNTGELFF,TRBJ2-2,NA,TRBV18,NA
TGTGCCAGCAGCTTTAGTATTGGAGTAGAGCCTTACGAGCAGTACTTC,CASSFSIGVEPYEQYF,TRBJ2-7,NA,TRBV7-8,NA
TGTGCCATCAGAGAGGTGGCACACTTATACAATGAGCAGTTCTTC,CAIREVAHLYNEQFF,TRBJ2-1,NA,TRBV10-3,NA
TGTGCCAGCAGCTCGGGACTAGCGGAACCCTACGAGCAGTACTTC,CASSSGLAEPYEQYF,TRBJ2-7,once,TRBV27,TRBD2
TGTGCCAGCAGTTTTTTGAATGAGCAGTTCTTC,CASSFLNEQFF,TRBJ2-1,NA,TRBV28,NA
TGCAGTGCTCTTCGAAACACTGAAGCTTTCTTT,CSALRNTEAFF,TRBJ1-1,NA,TRBV20-1,NA
TGTGCCAGCTCACCACCGACGGGCGGGGGTAACAATGAGCAGTTCTTC,CASSPPTGGGNNEQFF,TRBJ2-1,NA,TRBV18,TRBD2
TGTGCCAGCAGTTACCAGGGGTGGAATAGTACAGATACGCAGTATTTT,CASSYQGWNSTDTQYF,TRBJ2-3,NA,TRBV6-6,NA
TGTGCCAGCAGAGCAGGTCCCAATCAGCCCCAGCATTTT,CASRAGPNQPQHF,TRBJ1-5,few,TRBV2,NA
TGTGCCAGCAGCTTGGGACAGGGGTTTGACTATGGCTACACCTTC,CASSLGQGFDYGYTF,TRBJ1-2,NA,TRBV5-5,TRBD1
TGTGCCAGCAGCTTAGTCGGACAGGACTCCTACGAGCAGTACTTC,CASSLVGQDSYEQYF,TRBJ2-7,NA,TRBV11-2,TRBD1
TGTGCCAGCAGCCGGGACCTTAACTATGGCTACACCTTC,CASSRDLNYGYTF,TRBJ1-2,NA,TRBV6-1,NA
TGTGCCAGCAGCTACCCGGGACTAGCGTACCAAGAGACCCAGTACTTC,CASSYPGLAYQETQYF,TRBJ2-5,NA,TRBV5-4,TRBD2
TGTGCCACACGACTAGCGGGCCGCAATGAGCAGTTCTTC,CATRLAGRNEQFF,TRBJ2-1,once,TRBV6-1,TRBD2
TGCGCCAGCAGCTGGATCTCCTACGAGCAGTACTTC,CASSWISYEQYF,TRBJ2-7,once,TRBV5-1,NA
TGTGCCAGCAGCTCTTGGACAGCTGAGCAGTTCTTC,CASSSWTAEQFF,TRBJ2-1,NA,TRBV7-8,NA
TGCGCCAGCAGCCACGGGACAGGAATCTCCTACGAGCAGTACTTC,CASSHGTGISYEQYF,TRBJ2-7,NA,TRBV5-1,TRBD1
TGCGCCAGCAGTGAGGAGGGCACCGGGGAGCTGTTTTTT,CASSEEGTGELFF,TRBJ2-2,NA,TRBV6-5,NA
TGTGCCAGCAACAGACAGATCACTAACACCGGGGAGCTGTTTTTT,CASNRQITNTGELFF,TRBJ2-2,NA,TRBV28,NA
TGCAGCGTCCACACAGGGACTAATGAAAAACTGTTTTTT,CSVHTGTNEKLFF,TRBJ1-4,NA,TRBV29-1,NA
TGTGCCAGCAGCTTAGTGGGTTTTGATCAGCCCCAGCATTTT,CASSLVGFDQPQHF,TRBJ1-5,NA,TRBV7-2,NA
TGTGCCAGCAGCCAAGAAGGTACAGGGAGCTCCTACGAGCAGTACTTC,CASSQEGTGSSYEQYF,TRBJ2-7,NA,TRBV4-2,NA
TGTGCCACCAGCCCGGGCAGCACAGATACGCAGTATTTT,CATSPGSTDTQYF,TRBJ2-3,NA,TRBV15,NA